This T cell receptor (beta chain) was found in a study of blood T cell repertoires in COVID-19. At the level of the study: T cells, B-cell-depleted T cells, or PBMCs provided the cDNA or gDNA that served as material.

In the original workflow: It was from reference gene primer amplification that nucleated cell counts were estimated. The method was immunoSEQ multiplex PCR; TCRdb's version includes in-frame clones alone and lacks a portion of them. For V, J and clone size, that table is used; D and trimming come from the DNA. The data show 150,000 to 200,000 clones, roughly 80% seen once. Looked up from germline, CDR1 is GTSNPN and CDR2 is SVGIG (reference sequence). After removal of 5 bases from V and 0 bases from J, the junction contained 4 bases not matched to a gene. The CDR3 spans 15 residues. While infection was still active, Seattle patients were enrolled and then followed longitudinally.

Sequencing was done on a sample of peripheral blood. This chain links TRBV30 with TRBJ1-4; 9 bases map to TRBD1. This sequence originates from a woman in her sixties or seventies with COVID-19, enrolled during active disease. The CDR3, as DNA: TGTGCCTGGGATCGGGACAGGGCAACTAATGAAAAACTGTTTTTT. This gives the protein CAWDRDRATNEKLFF. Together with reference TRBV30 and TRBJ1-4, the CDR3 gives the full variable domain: SQTIHQWPATLVQPVGSPLSLECTVEGTSNPNLYWYRQAAGRGLQLLFYSVGIGQISSEVPQNLSASRPQDRQFILSSKKLLLSDSGFYLCAWDRDRATNEKLFFGSGTQLSVL.